This TCR beta chain was observed in a study of CD8+CD57+ T cells in acquired aplastic anemia. Overall study findings and caveats: Shared by patients and controls, 25 to 30 CD8+ CDR3s were abundant in patients. Patients and healthy controls showed no significant CD8+ Simpson's diversity difference.

The CDR3 loop spans 15 amino acids. The germline gives CDR1 MNHEY, CDR2 SVGAGI. Note on this clonotype: Antigen: not known. Germline and junction disagree at one end, which may indicate a read error.

Profiling that covered TCR beta VDJ and CDR3 relied on genomic DNA as its template. TCRdb itself ran the reads through MiXCR, one entry per CDR3 protein. The sample has under 75,000 distinct CDR3 sequences, roughly half seen once. The sequence derives from a human donor in good health, serving as a control. The genes are TRBV6-5 and TRBJ1-2, with 8 bases fitting TRBD1. The sequencing sample was made of sorted CD4+, CD8+, or CD8+CD57+ T cells (not recorded which) from PBMCs. The chain's CDR3 is CASGYLTGADYGYTF. The CDR3 DNA follows: TGTGCCAGCGGTTACCTGACAGGGGCGGATTATGGCTACACCTTC.